The T cell receptor (beta chain) under discussion was sequenced for a study of cytomegalovirus exposure and HLA in healthy donors (dated by TCRdb to between 2016 and 2019). A note on the overall study: An earlier analysis of roughly 630 of the donors reported about 290 Gb of sequence data and some 100 million unique TCR beta sequences from around 200 million T cells. Typing coverage differed by locus: A, B, C, DRB1 and DQB1 were typed in roughly 620-640 donors, DQA1 in about 560, DPA1 in around 610, and DPB1 in 400 to 480. To study patterns of TCR occurrence, a later analysis re-analyzed previously published TCR beta repertoires from several hundred donors and added high-resolution HLA genotyping. An early release covering 550 to 700 HLA-typed donors comprised 250 to 350 gigabases of sequencing data and 85 million or so unique TCR sequences. HLA typing included class I and class II loci at four-digit resolution. The genetic ancestry cluster associated with self-reported Caucasian donors included over 80% of the 350 to 500 genotyped donors. In a later genetic analysis, genome-wide SNP genotypes for about three fifths of the 666 donors were used, and that subset was treated as a discovery cohort. The study aimed to test whether cataloging public T cell receptors could reveal signatures of past pathogen exposure. Rather than drawing on any new phenotypic data, the later analysis identified candidate immune exposures from TCR beta sequences and the way those sequences occurred across donors. Alongside the repertoire data, information on donor age, sex, ethnicity and CMV serostatus was compiled. The study used immunosequencing to profile the T cell repertoires of some 600 subjects and linked those repertoires to cytomegalovirus serostatus. Besides the first cohort of 666 subjects, a separate validation cohort made up of 120 or so different subjects was used. Across roughly 420 genotyped donors of the cohort, an average of 235,054 unique TCR beta nucleotide sequences per donor were sequenced, and roughly a sixth of those sequences were non-productive. To predict cytomegalovirus infection status, the study brought together high-throughput TCR immunosequencing, statistical association of individual TCRs with disease status, and machine learning. To decide whether each TCR beta V gene segment behaved as functional or pseudogenic, an earlier analysis of over 500 of the donors relied on high-throughput TCR beta sequencing. Because of strong linkage in the cohort, roughly five DR-DQ haplotypes were treated as single units for association and clustering. Every repertoire in the discovery cohort had been generated on one and the same sequencing platform.

The paper as a whole reports these results and caveats: The sequencing pipeline was judged likely to have produced a cluster of highly shared sequence variants as a technical artifact. In the study, approximately 150 TCR beta chains were listed as associated with cytomegalovirus. Strong co-occurrence of HLA alleles, especially DR and DQ, made assigning TCR associations to individual alleles difficult. The presence/absence analyses assumed that sequencing depth was roughly uniform across donors, and that assumption may not be true. In a later genetic analysis, fewer N-insertions in productive TCRs were reported among donors in an Asian-associated ancestry cluster than the roughly 670-donor mean. Because HLA typing was missing for some donors at each locus, association tests included only the typed subset. A further reported finding was that TCR beta sequences accurately predicted the HLA-A and HLA-B alleles for most subjects in the first cohort. For the cohort, immune exposure information was limited to CMV serostatus. In a later analysis, TCR association rates were found to vary across HLA loci, with the most associated TCRs seen for DRB1 alleles and the fewest for HLA-C alleles. An association between a missense DCLRE1C variant and V-gene and J-gene trimming of TCR beta chains was found in a later genetic analysis and replicated in an independent cohort. About 17 rarely observed V segments, including chromosome 9 orphons, were excluded from the earlier analysis of some 590 of the donors because counts were too low. In this cohort, only TCR beta chains were sequenced, and detectable features were limited by the absence of alpha or paired-chain data. Because the 87-base-pair reads could not distinguish some IMGT-functional V segments, including TRBV6-2 and TRBV6-3, those segments were excluded. According to the authors, the approach could potentially be generalized to other disease states and immunological phenotypes. In a later analysis, HLA-associated TCR beta chains showed more clonal expansion and lower generation probabilities than non-associated chains that were equally common. In a later analysis, several top co-occurrence clusters were reported to appear linked to parvovirus B19, influenza, CMV and Epstein-Barr virus. A later analysis associated approximately 17,000 TCR beta sequences with specific HLA alleles at a false discovery rate of 0.05. Across donors, most TCR sequences were observed very rarely, whereas some public TCRs were present in many individuals. The classifier was reported to diagnose cytomegalovirus status with high specificity and sensitivity in both the original and validation cohorts. Linkage disequilibrium might explain the correlated functional status among segregating V segments, but an unknown experimental factor could not be excluded. According to a later analysis, most CMV-associated TCR beta chains appeared to be HLA-restricted, and the HLA associations seemed to be driven largely by CMV exposure. Three of the identified cytomegalovirus-associated TCR beta chains were confirmed in vitro to be specific for cytomegalovirus antigens. In an earlier analysis of 500 to 650 of the donors, most TCR beta V segments appeared in productive rearrangements about 87% or about 30% of the time, broadly matching IMGT annotations.

The cohort comprised some 680 healthy bone marrow donors. All cohort members were sampled while nominally healthy, although unrecorded immune exposures were likely present. The donor was CMV seronegative and belonged to the group of 350 or so seronegative cohort members. A peripheral blood sample was collected from each donor, and TCR beta sequencing was performed on peripheral blood mononuclear cells. Genomic DNA extraction from the blood cell samples was performed with the Qiagen DNeasy Blood Extraction Kit. This clone was seen just once. Its binding antigen is unknown. No per-base quality is available; no much larger clone lies one base away. Receptors were amplified or captured by the immunoSEQ multiplex PCR assay. For the multiplex PCR, a mixture combining 60 forward primers for TCR Vbeta segments and 13 reverse primers for TCR Jbeta segments was used. The CDR3 region of rearranged TCR beta genes was amplified from genomic DNA by a multiplex PCR assay. On the Illumina HiSeq System, the amplified TCR beta libraries were sequenced as 87-base-pair reads. Processing in the source paper ran as follows. In a later analysis, 80 million or so unique TCR beta chains were counted across the approximately 640 repertoires, and roughly 11 million of these chains were shared by at least two donors. A nearest-neighbor algorithm error-corrected the raw reads and collapsed the reads into unique sequences, merging closely related sequences to remove PCR and sequencing errors. CDR3 sequences were aligned to IMGT reference sequences to assign V, D and J gene segments. For a sequence to be retained, a match of at least six nucleotides to both a V gene segment and a J gene segment was required. Rearrangements were classified as productive when the CDR3 lacked stop codons and remained in frame with V and J, and all other rearrangements were classified as non-productive. Following IMGT convention, CDR3 was defined as the stretch from the second conserved V-encoded cysteine up to the conserved J-encoded phenylalanine. In an earlier analysis of around 600 of the donors, sequences lacking an unambiguous match to a single V gene segment were excluded. In an earlier analysis of 500 to 750 of the donors, V segments were called functional above 56.7% productive rearrangements and were called segregating when the between-donor standard deviation exceeded 5%. To diagnose cytomegalovirus status from the catalog of TCR beta chain sequences, a statistical classification framework was built. In a later analysis, V and J genes were assigned by comparing TCR nucleotide sequences against IMGT/GENE-DB human TR gene sequences. Using the TCRdist pipeline, a later analysis assigned CDR3 sequences along with most-parsimonious VDJ recombination scenarios. In a later analysis, every TCR beta chain was defined by the combination of its CDR3 amino acid sequence and its V-gene family, and reads without a unique V-gene family were dropped. As a way to deal with suspected cross-contamination and a sequencing artifact, a later analysis dropped 640 or so nucleotide sequences that were highly shared and had low generation probability. In a later analysis, a clonal expansion index for each public chain was calculated from normalized within-repertoire ranks of inferred template counts. In a later analysis, generation probabilities were computed using a VDJ recombination model fitted to out-of-frame rearrangements, and the results were checked against IGoR. A later analysis scored TCR-TCR, TCR-HLA and TCR-CMV co-occurrence with hypergeometric tests, applying a repertoire-size bias correction to TCR pairs. To estimate false discovery rates, a later analysis permuted the HLA or CMV assignments 20 times. In a later analysis, co-occurring TCRs were grouped with DBSCAN, and TCRdist sequence similarity was added when clustering was performed within HLA-allele-positive subsets. Repertoires with fewer than 30,000 or more than 120,000 public chains were left out of co-occurrence clustering, as were five repertoires with anomalous nucleotide sharing. TCRdb's version of the immuneACCESS table is confined to in-frame rearrangements and falls short of the full clone set. An unresolved V gene accounts for under half of the shortfall where checked; the remainder is of unknown origin. The V and J calls and clone size come from that table; D and trimming were worked out from the DNA. A total of under 150,000 clones appear in this sample, 75% to 80% of them only once. The biggest ten clones account for around 5.8% of the sample.

Cut back by 6 bases and 3 bases, the V and J ends lie 25 bases apart. Its CDR3 holds 18 amino acids, cysteine through phenylalanine. Of all the DNA, just the CDR3 is kept, 54 bases in frame from base 1. CDR1 SEHNR and CDR2 FQNEAQ were looked up in the germline V gene (reference sequence). The sequence was obtained from a woman aged 35 to 49 in good health and CMV-seronegative. What was sequenced was PBMCs. The chain links TRBV7-9 with TRBJ2-3, with TRBD2 tentatively as D gene (5 bases match). DNA sequence: TGTGCCAGCAGGCAAATCAGCGGTGGGAGTTGGGGTACAGATACGCAGTATTTT. The encoded protein is CASRQISGGSWGTDTQYF.